These 27 T cell receptor beta chains originate from one sample sequenced in a study of T-cell memory formation after mild COVID-19. TCRdb itself ran the 5' RACE reads through MiXCR, one entry per CDR3 protein. The table lists a few hundred thousand distinct CDR3 sequences, over 7% of them singletons, with around a fifth in the top ten. Sequenced material: PBMCs or a T cell subset sorted from them (not recorded which). The receptors come from a man between 18 and 29 years old who had mild COVID-19 (a few samples of this study predate the infection). Cell type and time point are not known.

This chain connects TRBV20-1 to TRBJ1-5; D gene unclear. CDR1 is DFQATT, CDR2 SNEGSKA, per germline (reference sequence). Trimming removed 3 bases at V and 1 base at J, with 4 bases between. This CDR3 has 12 residues. In DNA form, the CDR3 reads TGCAGTGCTAGTACCAGCAATCAGCCCCAGCATTTT. It specifies CSASTSNQPQHF.

The V gene is TRBV20-1, the J gene TRBJ2-7; TRBD1 matches 9 bases. The CDR3 runs to 15 residues. J gave up 4 bases and V 1 base, and 8 bases lay outside the gene matches. Germline V CDR1 and CDR2: DFQATT, SNEGSKA (reference sequence). Here the CDR3 reads CSARVAQGAGYEQYF. In DNA form, the CDR3 reads TGCAGTGCTAGAGTGGCACAGGGGGCAGGATACGAGCAGTACTTC.

This clonotype has more than one count but fewer than ten. CDR3 sequence (DNA): TGTGCCAGCAGTTTTGAGGGGGGGAGAACTGAAGCTTTCTTT. Its translation: CASSFEGGRTEAFF. The chain recombines TRBV12-3 or TRBV12-4 with TRBJ1-1; D might be TRBD1 (6 bases). The CDR3 extends over 14 amino acids. V gave up 3 bases and J gave up 5 bases, with 13 bases separating them.

The genes are TRBV7-6 and TRBJ2-5; the D is unclear. The V and J ends lost 1 base and 3 bases respectively, with 12 bases between them. The CDR3 spans 15 residues. The germline V gene has CDR1 SGHVS and CDR2 FNYEAQ. This CDR3 is CASSLGGSTKETQYF. The CDR3 region has the DNA TGTGCCAGCAGCTTAGGGGGTAGCACCAAAGAGACCCAGTACTTC.

This clonotype was seen more than once but under ten times. The V gene is TRBV6-2 or TRBV6-3, the J gene TRBJ2-5; D tentatively fits TRBD1 or TRBD2 (5 bases each). The CDR3 runs to 14 residues. The germline V gene has CDR1 MNHEY and CDR2 SVGEGT. Deletions cut 4 bases from V and 3 bases from J, with 12 bases between. The CDR3: CASSSLRGKETQYF. The DNA for the CDR3 is TGTGCCAGCAGTTCCCTGAGGGGAAAAGAGACCCAGTACTTC.

This clonotype has more than one count but fewer than ten. The chain links TRBV6-2 or TRBV6-3 to TRBJ2-1; no definite D call. Per germline, CDR1 MNHEY and CDR2 SVGEGT. The CDR3 consists of 13 residues. Deletions cut 2 bases from V and 5 bases from J, with 7 bases between. The CDR3 reads CASSYGPNNEQFF. DNA for the CDR3: TGTGCCAGCAGTTACGGTCCAAACAATGAGCAGTTCTTC.

In this sample, this clonotype turned up a few times. The J gene is TRBJ1-2, the V gene TRBV12-3 or TRBV12-4, with D possibly matching TRBD1 (5 bases). CDR3 size: 12 residues. Trimming pared 3 bases from V and 8 bases from J, leaving 10 bases between. The CDR3: CASSFEGTGYTF. The DNA for the CDR3 is TGTGCCAGCAGTTTTGAGGGGACGGGCTACACCTTC.

This clonotype was seen at least ten times. The V and J genes are TRBV5-1 and TRBJ1-1; D is unresolved. The CDR3 extends over 14 amino acids. V shed 2 bases and J shed 6 bases, with 14 bases lying between them. Germline lookup yields CDR1 SGHRS and CDR2 YFSETQ. DNA for the CDR3: TGCGCCAGCAGCTTCGCAATCGGGTTGGCTGAAGCTTTCTTT. This gives the protein CASSFAIGLAEAFF.

This clonotype appeared a few times. The chain combines TRBV20-1 with TRBJ2-2; 9 bases fit TRBD2. V gave up 6 bases and J gave up 7 bases; unmatched junction bases: 9. The CDR3 loop spans 14 amino acids. Germline loops: CDR1 DFQATT, CDR2 SNEGSKA (reference sequence). The CDR3 DNA is TGCAGTGCCCGTCGGGCTAGCGGGGTCGGGGAGCTGTTTTTT. This sequence encodes CSARRASGVGELFF.

V is TRBV5-4 and J is TRBJ2-3; D perhaps matches TRBD2 (6 bases). There are 16 residues in the CDR3. The V gene lost 2 bases and the J gene lost 0 bases, with 13 bases spanning the gap. The germline V gene has CDR1 SGHNT and CDR2 YYREEE (reference sequence). CDR3 amino acids: CASSFRAGSSTDTQYF. The CDR3 nucleotides read TGTGCCAGCAGCTTCCGTGCGGGATCTAGCACAGATACGCAGTATTTT.

A few counts support this clonotype. The chain employs TRBV25-1 and TRBJ2-2, with D maybe TRBD2 (5 bases). The V gene lost 4 bases and the J gene lost 2 bases, with 11 bases spanning the gap. The CDR3 has 15 residues. Germline V gene lookup returns CDR1 MGHDK and CDR2 SYGVNS. The CDR3 sequence: CASSGWRQNTGELFF. Written as DNA, the CDR3 is TGTGCCAGCAGTGGATGGAGGCAAAACACCGGGGAGCTGTTTTTT. Full variable domain (remainder filled in from reference TRBV25-1 and TRBJ2-2): EADIYQTPRYLVIGTGKKITLECSQTMGHDKMYWYQQDPGMELHLIHYSYGVNSTEKGDLSSESTVSRIRTEHFPLTLESARPSHTSQYLCASSGWRQNTGELFFGEGSRLTVL.

A single count supports this clonotype. The chain couples TRBV20-1 to TRBJ1-2; D is possibly TRBD1 (5 bases). Trimming removed 3 bases from V and 6 bases from J, with 14 bases in between. The CDR3 runs 13 residues. The germline gives CDR1 DFQATT, CDR2 SNEGSKA (reference sequence). This CDR3 reads CSASRGIQDGYTF. In nucleotides, the CDR3 is TGCAGTGCTAGTAGGGGAATTCAGGATGGCTACACCTTC.

This clonotype has at least ten counts. For the CDR3, the DNA is TGTGCCACCTCTGGGGCCAACGTCCTGACTTTC. This codes for CATSGANVLTF. The chain employs TRBV6-2 or TRBV6-3 and TRBJ2-6; D not resolved. The CDR3 has 11 amino acids. Germline CDR1 MNHEY, CDR2 SVGEGT. V lost 10 bases and J 0 bases, leaving 1 base between the germline ends.

Ten or more counts support this clonotype. The gene calls are TRBV20-1 and TRBJ2-1; TRBD2 agrees at 12 bases. The CDR3 is 15 residues long. The germline V gene has CDR1 DFQATT and CDR2 SNEGSKA (reference sequence). The DNA for the CDR3 is TGCGCCGTCGTCGAGCTAGCGGGGGGGGCGGATGAGCAGTTCTTC. Residues: CAVVELAGGADEQFF.

This clonotype turned up a few times. The chain recombines TRBV27 with TRBJ1-1; possible D gene TRBD1, 5 bases. V was cut by 5 bases and J by 0 bases, with 13 bases left in between. Germline V gene sequence: CDR1 MNHEY, CDR2 SMNVEV (reference sequence). The CDR3 runs 15 residues. The CDR3: CASSDSRALNTEAFF. CDR3 nucleotide sequence: TGTGCCAGCAGTGATAGCAGGGCTTTGAACACTGAAGCTTTCTTT.

The chain employs TRBV7-2 and TRBJ2-3; 9 bases fit TRBD2. The CDR3 has 15 amino acids. V dropped 3 bases and J dropped 2; count of bases not matched to a gene: 3. Germline CDR1 and CDR2: SGHTA and FQGNSA. CDR3 sequence: CASSFAGGPTDTQYF. CDR3 in DNA: TGTGCCAGCAGCTTTGCGGGGGGGCCCACAGATACGCAGTATTTT.

CDR3 sequence reads: CASSRQGDPNEKLFF. The CDR3 DNA follows: TGCGCCAGCAGCCGCCAGGGGGATCCTAATGAAAAACTGTTTTTT. The gene calls are TRBV4-3 and TRBJ1-4; 7 nucleotides agree with TRBD1. Trimming removed 4 bases from V and 3 bases from J; junction bases left unmatched: 5. CDR3 length: 15 residues. The germline V gene has CDR1 LGHNA and CDR2 YSLEER.

This clonotype occurred a few times. The chain is built from TRBV5-1 and TRBJ2-3; D is possibly TRBD2 (6 bases). This CDR3 region has 18 residues. Between the trimmed V and J ends, which lost 0 bases and 0 bases, there was a span of 17 bases. The V gene's germline CDR1 is SGHRS and CDR2 YFSETQ. CDR3 nucleotides: TGCGCCAGCAGCTTGGCCGGGACTCACTATTTCAGCACAGATACGCAGTATTTT. Translation: CASSLAGTHYFSTDTQYF.

This clonotype was recorded many times. The rearrangement joins TRBV20-1 to TRBJ2-3; no clear D. The length of the CDR3 is 14 residues. The germline gives CDR1 DFQATT, CDR2 SNEGSKA (reference sequence). Between the trimmed V and J ends, which lost 5 bases and 2 bases, there was a span of 14 bases. The CDR3 spells CSAVGGGATDTQYF. The CDR3, as DNA: TGCAGTGCTGTAGGTGGCGGAGCCACAGATACGCAGTATTTT.

Many counts were recorded for this clonotype. The chain recombines TRBV9 with TRBJ2-2; D unresolved. This CDR3 comprises 12 residues. In germline, CDR1 is SGDLS, CDR2 YYNGEE. The germline V and J ends were trimmed by 0 bases and 7 bases, with 4 bases remaining between them. The CDR3 spells CASSVVIGELFF. The CDR3 DNA reads TGTGCCAGCAGCGTAGTTATCGGGGAGCTGTTTTTT.

This clonotype appeared a few times. This chain joins TRBV12-3 or TRBV12-4 and TRBJ1-1, with D perhaps TRBD1 (6 bases). V gave up 5 bases and J gave up 2 bases, with 12 bases separating them. The CDR3 has 14 amino acids. Here the CDR3 reads CASSTRGRNTEAFF. The CDR3 nucleotides read TGTGCCAGCAGTACCCGGGGGCGTAACACTGAAGCTTTCTTT.

This clonotype was detected only a few times. The chain joins TRBV19 to TRBJ2-5, with 7 bases aligning to TRBD1. This CDR3 has 13 amino acids. Germline lookup yields CDR1 LNHDA and CDR2 SQIVND (reference sequence). CDR3 region: CATGTVNQETQYF. DNA of the CDR3: TGTGCGACCGGGACAGTCAACCAAGAGACCCAGTACTTC.

This clonotype was observed a handful of times. CDR3 sequence (DNA): TGTGCCAGCAGACTACAGGGGGCGAACACCGGGGAGCTGTTTTTT. The encoded protein is CASRLQGANTGELFF. The V and J genes are TRBV12-3 or TRBV12-4 and TRBJ2-2, with 8 bases fitting TRBD1. The trim removed 6 bases at V and 0 bases at J, leaving 3 bases unmatched. This CDR3 contains 15 residues.

The V gene is TRBV7-2, the J gene TRBJ1-2; tentatively, D is TRBD1 (5 bases). Germline V gene lookup returns CDR1 SGHTA and CDR2 FQGNSA. This CDR3 comprises 16 residues. The ends were cut back, 1 base at V and 3 bases at J, with 15 bases in the middle. CDR3 sequence (DNA): TGTGCCAGCAGCTTAGGGGGCCGGGCCAGGGACTATGGCTACACCTTC. Its translation is CASSLGGRARDYGYTF.

This clonotype was picked up a small number of times. The gene calls are TRBV28 and TRBJ2-5; D is unresolved. The germline gives CDR1 MDHEN, CDR2 SYDVKM. Trimming shortened V by 5 bases and J by 5 bases, and 9 bases separated the two germline ends. The CDR3 length is 12 residues. CDR3 loop: CASSKVRETQYF. The CDR3 DNA reads TGTGCCAGCAGTAAGGTCAGGGAGACCCAGTACTTC. Using reference TRBV28 and TRBJ2-5 for the parts outside the CDR3, the full variable domain is DVKVTQSSRYLVKRTGEKVFLECVQDMDHENMFWYRQDPGLGLRLIYFSYDVKMKEKGDIPEGYSVSREKKERFSLILESASTNQTSMYLCASSKVRETQYFGPGTRLLVL.

Ten or more counts support this clonotype. The chain couples TRBV12-3 or TRBV12-4 to TRBJ1-1; D is uncertain. V was shortened by 6 bases and J by 0 bases, with 11 bases between the two germline ends. This CDR3 contains 14 residues. The CDR3 here is CASSLRALNTEAFF. The CDR3 DNA follows: TGTGCCAGCAGCCTCCGGGCCCTGAACACTGAAGCTTTCTTT.

Many counts were recorded for this clonotype. J is TRBJ2-1 and V is TRBV5-1; D may be TRBD1 (5 bases). The CDR3 is made up of 14 amino acids. Germline CDR1 is SGHRS and CDR2 is YFSETQ. Trimming cost V 0 bases and J 4 bases, with 8 bases left between them. CDR3 region: CASSLAREYNEQFF. DNA for the CDR3: TGCGCCAGCAGCTTGGCCAGGGAATACAATGAGCAGTTCTTC.